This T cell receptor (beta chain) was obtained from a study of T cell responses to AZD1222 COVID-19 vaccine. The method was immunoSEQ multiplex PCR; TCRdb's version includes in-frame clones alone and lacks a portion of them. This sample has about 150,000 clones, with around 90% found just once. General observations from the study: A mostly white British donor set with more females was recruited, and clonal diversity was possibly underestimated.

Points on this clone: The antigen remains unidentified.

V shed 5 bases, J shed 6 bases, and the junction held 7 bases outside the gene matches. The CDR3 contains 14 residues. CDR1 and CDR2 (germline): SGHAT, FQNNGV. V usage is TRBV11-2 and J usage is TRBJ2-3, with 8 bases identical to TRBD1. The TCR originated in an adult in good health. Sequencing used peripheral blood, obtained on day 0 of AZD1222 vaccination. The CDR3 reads CASSRQGPRDTQYF. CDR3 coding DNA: TGTGCCAGCAGCCGACAGGGGCCCAGGGATACGCAGTATTTT.